Sequencing of this T cell receptor (beta chain) was carried out in a study of long-term antiretroviral therapy in people with HIV. Overall study: First collections came about a decade before the 2015 immediate-ART recommendation.

Survey level was the resolution at which the v3.0 immunoSEQ assay ran. Clones were read by immunoSEQ multiplex PCR, and TCRdb kept only the in-frame ones, dropping some. The table has about 22,000 clones, around 84% seen once. PBMC samples from each donor numbered at least one pre-ART and at least two post-ART. The origin of this receptor is a man aged 55 to 70 with HIV. This material consisted of unsorted PBMCs, taken 1.3 years after starting antiretroviral therapy.

CDR3 amino acids: CAWSGIQGISDTQYF. CDR3 in DNA: TGTGCCTGGAGTGGAATTCAGGGTATTTCCGATACGCAGTATTTT. The V gene is TRBV30, the J gene TRBJ2-3, with D perhaps TRBD1 (5 bases). The V and J ends lost 1 base and 6 bases respectively, with 17 bases between them. CDR1 GTSNPN and CDR2 SVGIG come from the germline V gene (reference sequence). This CDR3 is 15 amino acids long.